The 14 T cell receptor beta chains below all came from one sample that was sequenced in a study of cytomegalovirus exposure and HLA in healthy donors. The PCR ran on 60 Vbeta and 13 Jbeta primers. Profiling relied on immunoSEQ multiplex PCR, and the TCRdb table lists in-frame clones only, not all of them. The repertoire includes around 150,000 clones, 75% to 80% of them detected once, and approximately 3.1% sits in the top ten. What was sequenced was PBMCs. The receptors come from a woman between 35 and 50 years old in good health and CMV-seronegative.

The chain has TRBV7-9 and TRBJ2-5; 14 bases match TRBD2. The CDR3 spans 16 residues. V lost 5 bases and J lost 5; bases outside the gene matches: 7. CDR1 is SEHNR, CDR2 FQNEAQ, per germline (reference sequence). In nucleotides, the CDR3 is TGTGCCAGCAGCCTGACTAGCGGGGGGGCCCGCGAGACCCAGTACTTC. It is translated as CASSLTSGGARETQYF. The variable domain in full, with the rest retrieved from reference TRBV7-9 and TRBJ2-5, is DTGVSQNPRHKITKRGQNVTFRCDPISEHNRLYWYRQTLGQGPEFLTYFQNEAQLEKSRLLSDRFSAERPKGSFSTLEIQRTEQGDSAMYLCASSLTSGGARETQYFGPGTRLLVL.

The chain combines TRBV7-9 with TRBJ1-3, with D possibly matching TRBD1 (6 bases). The CDR3 contains 17 residues. The V end was cut by 3 bases, the J end by 0 bases, with 15 bases between. CDR1 and CDR2 (germline): SEHNR, FQNEAQ (reference sequence). CDR3 amino acids: CASSLANRASSGNTIYF. The DNA of the CDR3 is TGTGCCAGCAGCTTGGCCAACAGGGCGAGCTCTGGAAACACCATATATTTT.

The chain uses TRBV27 and TRBJ1-3; D possibly corresponds to TRBD1 (6 bases). The CDR3 is 15 residues long. Trimming took 0 bases from V and 4 from J, leaving 10 bases between them. Germline V gene sequence: CDR1 MNHEY, CDR2 SMNVEV (reference sequence). The DNA for the CDR3 is TGTGCCAGCAGTTTATCGTACAGGGAGGGAAACACCATATATTTT. Its translation is CASSLSYREGNTIYF.

On this clone: Other DNA sequences in the same sample also yield this CDR3. This chain connects TRBV7-9 to TRBJ1-5; D possibly corresponds to TRBD1 (5 bases). Germline CDR1 is SEHNR and CDR2 is FQNEAQ (reference sequence). Trimming left V 1 base short and J 2 bases short, with 9 bases between. The CDR3 extends over 15 amino acids. In DNA, the CDR3 is TGTGCCAGCAGCTTAGAGGGAGGGGGCAATCAGCCCCAGCATTTT. Protein: CASSLEGGGNQPQHF. Drawing the rest from reference TRBV7-9 and TRBJ1-5, the complete variable domain is DTGVSQNPRHKITKRGQNVTFRCDPISEHNRLYWYRQTLGQGPEFLTYFQNEAQLEKSRLLSDRFSAERPKGSFSTLEIQRTEQGDSAMYLCASSLEGGGNQPQHFGDGTRLSIL.

The chain employs TRBV5-1 and TRBJ2-5; 7 bases fit TRBD1. Germline V lookup: CDR1 SGHRS, CDR2 YFSETQ. Losses at the gene ends were 0 bases for V and 4 bases for J; bases not matched to a gene: 6. This CDR3 is built from 15 residues. The CDR3 loop reads CASSLGDSQGETQYF. CDR3 DNA: TGCGCCAGCAGCTTGGGGGACAGCCAGGGAGAGACCCAGTACTTC.

CDR3 nucleotides: TGCGCCAGCAGCCAAAGTCAGGGCCCCTACGAGCAGTACTTC. Its translation: CASSQSQGPYEQYF. The J gene is TRBJ2-7, the V gene TRBV4-1, with D possibly TRBD1 on 5 matching bases. V lost 2 bases and J lost 2, with 10 bases in between. The CDR3 covers 14 residues. Looked up from germline, CDR1 is MGHRA and CDR2 is YSYEKL.

The chain couples TRBV5-7 to TRBJ2-7, with 8 bases that match TRBD1. TRBV5-7 is placed among ORFs of uncertain function. Trimming took 4 bases from V and 7 from J; bases not matched to a gene: 4. The length of the CDR3 is 12 residues. DNA for the CDR3: TGTGCCAGCAGCCGACAGGGGCAGGAGCAGTACTTC. Its translation is CASSRQGQEQYF.

The chain is built from TRBV7-9 and TRBJ2-7; 7 nucleotides line up with TRBD1. CDR3 length equals 15 residues. Germline values: CDR1 SEHNR, CDR2 FQNEAQ (reference sequence). V dropped 2 bases and J dropped 2; count of bases not matched to a gene: 6. The CDR3 nucleotides are TGTGCCAGCAGCTTACGGGACAGATACACCTACGAGCAGTACTTC. It codes for CASSLRDRYTYEQYF. Full variable domain (rest looked up from reference TRBV7-9 and TRBJ2-7): DTGVSQNPRHKITKRGQNVTFRCDPISEHNRLYWYRQTLGQGPEFLTYFQNEAQLEKSRLLSDRFSAERPKGSFSTLEIQRTEQGDSAMYLCASSLRDRYTYEQYFGPGTRLTVT.

There are a few counts of this clone. The chain uses TRBV12-5 and TRBJ1-4; D is unclear. Between the trimmed V and J ends, which lost 4 bases and 7 bases, there was a span of 13 bases. The CDR3 has 14 residues. In germline, CDR1 is LGHNT, CDR2 FRNRAP. The CDR3, as DNA: TGTGCTAGTGGTTACGAGGGCCGGGGTGAAAAACTGTTTTTT. Translation: CASGYEGRGEKLFF.

V is TRBV5-8 and J is TRBJ2-1; no clear D gene. Germline CDR1 is SGHTS and CDR2 is YDEGEE. The V gene lost 2 bases and the J gene lost 5 bases, with 8 bases spanning the gap. The CDR3 is 13 residues long. The CDR3 DNA reads as TGTGCCAGCAGCTTAACCCACAACAATGAGCAGTTCTTC. It is translated as CASSLTHNNEQFF.

The chain carries TRBV5-4 and TRBJ1-1; D may be TRBD1 (5 bases). The CDR3 is made up of 14 amino acids. Per the germline V gene, CDR1 is SGHNT and CDR2 is YYREEE (reference sequence). V shed 4 bases and J shed 1 base, with 11 bases lying between them. CDR3 amino acids: CASSNFDRNTEAFF. CDR3 coding DNA: TGTGCCAGCAGCAATTTCGACAGGAACACTGAAGCTTTCTTT.

V is TRBV28 and J is TRBJ1-2; possibly TRBD1 for D (5 bases). The CDR3 has 14 amino acids. Between the trimmed V and J ends, which lost 3 bases and 1 base, there was a span of 9 bases. Germline-derived CDR1 and CDR2 are MDHEN and SYDVKM. CDR3 nucleotide sequence: TGTGCCAGCAGTTTGACAGCAATTAACTATGGCTACACCTTC. This encodes CASSLTAINYGYTF.

This sequence joins TRBV5-1 and TRBJ2-5; TRBD2 matches 8 bases. CDR3 size: 16 residues. CDR1 is SGHRS, CDR2 YFSETQ, per germline. Unmatched junction bases numbered 6, after V lost 1 base and J lost 1 base. The CDR3 spells CASSLTAGGRQETQYF. In DNA form, the CDR3 reads TGCGCCAGCAGCTTGACGGCGGGGGGTCGCCAAGAGACCCAGTACTTC.

The genes are TRBV19 and TRBJ1-3; 7 positions agree with TRBD1. J gave up 0 bases and V 8 bases, and 7 bases lay outside the gene matches. In germline, CDR1 is LNHDA, CDR2 SQIVND (reference sequence). The CDR3 length is 15 residues. The CDR3 spells CASYLQGSSGNTIYF. In nucleotides, the CDR3 is TGTGCCAGTTACTTACAGGGGAGCTCTGGAAACACCATATATTTT.